The T cell receptor (beta chain) under discussion was sequenced for a study of T-cell reconstitution after alpha-beta-depleted transplantation in children. The CDR3 is 15 amino acids. Trimming stripped 5 bases from V and 6 bases from J, with 14 bases between. Preparing the TCRbeta library involved the use of unique molecular identifiers. TCRdb ran MiXCR on the PCR reads and lists one entry per CDR3 protein. The sample carries some 200,000 distinct CDR3 sequences, less than 8% recorded once. The sample was PBMCs from the stem cell graft donor, taken from the stem cell graft. The clonotype was recovered from a human donor who donated a stem cell graft to a child with Wiskott-Aldrich syndrome. This sequence joins TRBV12-3 or TRBV12-4 and TRBJ1-6; D may be TRBD1 (6 bases). CDR3 protein: CASSKQGPSNSPLHF. In nucleotides, the CDR3 is TGTGCCAGCAGTAAACAGGGCCCCTCTAATTCACCCCTCCACTTT.